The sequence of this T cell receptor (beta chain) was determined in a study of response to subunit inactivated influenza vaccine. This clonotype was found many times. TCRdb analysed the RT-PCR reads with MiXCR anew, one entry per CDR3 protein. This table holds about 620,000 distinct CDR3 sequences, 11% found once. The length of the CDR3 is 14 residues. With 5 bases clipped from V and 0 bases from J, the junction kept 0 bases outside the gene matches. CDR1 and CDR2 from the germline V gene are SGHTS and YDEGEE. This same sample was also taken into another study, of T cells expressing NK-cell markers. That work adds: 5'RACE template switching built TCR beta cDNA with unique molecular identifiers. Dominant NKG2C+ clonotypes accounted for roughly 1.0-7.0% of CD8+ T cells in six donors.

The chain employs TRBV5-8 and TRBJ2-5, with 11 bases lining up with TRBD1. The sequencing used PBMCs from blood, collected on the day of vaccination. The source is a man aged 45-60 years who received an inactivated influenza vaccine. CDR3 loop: CASRDRGHQETQYF. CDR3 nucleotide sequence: TGTGCCAGCAGGGACAGGGGGCACCAAGAGACCCAGTACTTC.